The TCR beta chain described here comes from a study of shared clonotypes between healthy human individuals. Overall study findings and caveats: Across subsets, estimated richness was generally greater for naive than for memory populations. With a handful of donors compared, approximately 5.5% of naive CD4 clonotypes were shared.

Of note for this clone: Its target is not known.

The germline V and J ends were trimmed by 4 bases and 7 bases, with 11 bases remaining between them. Germline CDR1 reads MGHRA; CDR2 reads YSYEKL. The CDR3 is 13 residues long. Measured with immunoSEQ multiplex PCR; TCRdb has only the in-frame clones, and not every one. Of some 1,400,000 clones in the sample, more than 95% were seen once. The specimen was naive CD4+ T cells sorted from blood. Subset: CD45RA+ positively selected. This clonotype was obtained from a man aged 30 to 45 in good health. V gene TRBV4-1 combines with J gene TRBJ2-1; weak D call: TRBD2 (5 bases). The CDR3 is CASSPILVNEQFF. CDR3 nucleotides: TGCGCCAGCAGCCCTATACTAGTGAATGAGCAGTTCTTC.